The rows below give T cell receptor beta chains drawn from one sample of a study of radiotherapy plus CTLA-4 blockade in lung cancer. The repertoire was sequenced with immunoSEQ multiplex PCR; TCRdb's copy has only in-frame clones and lacks some. Of approximately 100,000 clones listed, approximately 87% are singletons. Here the sequenced sample was peripheral blood, taken from a patient treated with radiotherapy plus ipilimumab. The source is a human donor with non-small cell lung cancer that progressed on radiotherapy plus ipilimumab. Some clones in this sample may be carry-over from other donors' samples. Both conserved end residues are part of each CDR3. The D gene is left open where the match is weak. Size tells how often a clone was seen (once, few, many) or the class of an expanded clone, and some rows leave it out.

cdr3_aa cdr3_nt clone_size d_call j_call v_call
CASSLVWTSENEQYF TGTGCCAGCAGCTTAGTCTGGACTAGCGAGAACGAGCAGTACTTC - TRBD2 TRBJ2-7 TRBV7-2
CASSPAERSPLHF TGTGCCAGCAGTCCCGCCGAAAGATCACCCCTCCACTTT - - TRBJ1-6 TRBV6-6
CASSEGGVERNSPLHF TGTGCCAGCAGTGAAGGGGGAGTCGAAAGGAATTCACCCCTCCACTTT - - TRBJ1-6 TRBV2
CASSLEVDEQFF TGCGCCAGCAGCTTGGAAGTGGACGAGCAGTTCTTC once - TRBJ2-1 TRBV5-1
CASSPTDKEYGYTF TGTGCCAGCTCACCTACGGACAAAGAGTATGGCTACACCTTC - - TRBJ1-2 TRBV18
CASSIRHLNEKLFF TGTGCCAGTAGTATTCGGCATCTTAATGAAAAACTGTTTTTT - - TRBJ1-4 TRBV19
CASSLAPGEGRGYTF TGTGCCAGCAGTTTGGCCCCGGGGGAGGGGCGTGGCTACACCTTC - - TRBJ1-2 TRBV27
CASSLMGRGHEQYF TGTGCCAGCAGTTTAATGGGCAGGGGCCACGAGCAGTACTTC - - TRBJ2-7 TRBV28
CASSAFGQGDTGELFF TGTGCCAGCAGCGCCTTTGGGCAGGGGGACACCGGGGAGCTGTTTTTT - TRBD1 TRBJ2-2 TRBV11-1
CSAPYPGQQETQYF TGCAGCGCACCCTACCCCGGACAGCAAGAGACCCAGTACTTC - - TRBJ2-5 TRBV29-1
CASQGGGNEKLFF TGTGCCTCCCAGGGGGGGGGTAATGAAAAACTGTTTTTT - TRBD1 TRBJ1-4 TRBV27
CAWRTGTKLFGTSGGDGDLDTQYF TGTGCCTGGAGGACGGGGACCAAACTTTTCGGGACTAGCGGGGGGGACGGAGATTTAGATACGCAGTATTTT once TRBD2 TRBJ2-3 TRBV30
CASSVLGQGYISTNEKLFF TGTGCCAGTAGTGTCCTGGGACAGGGGTACATCTCAACTAATGAAAAACTGTTTTTT few TRBD1 TRBJ1-4 TRBV19
CASSLASISGPLHF TGTGCCAGCAGCTTGGCCTCCATATCGGGACCCCTCCACTTT - - TRBJ1-6 TRBV5-4
CASSIGTVYGYTF TGTGCCAGCAGCATTGGGACAGTCTATGGCTACACCTTC - TRBD1 TRBJ1-2 TRBV7-2
CASSLGRRLEENIQYF TGTGCCAGCAGTTTGGGGCGGCGACTGGAAGAAAACATTCAGTACTTC - - TRBJ2-4 TRBV27
CASSSDTSGYGYTF TGCGCCAGCAGCTCGGACACTAGTGGGTATGGCTACACCTTC - - TRBJ1-2 TRBV5-1
CASSPRQGQPQHF TGTGCCAGCAGCCCCCGGCAAGGTCAGCCCCAGCATTTT - - TRBJ1-5 TRBV7-2
CASSVEATGAQPQHF TGTGCCAGCAGCGTAGAGGCGACAGGGGCTCAGCCCCAGCATTTT - TRBD1 TRBJ1-5 TRBV9
CASSVGTGAGNTIYF TGTGCTAGCAGCGTAGGGACAGGGGCTGGAAACACCATATATTTT - TRBD1 TRBJ1-3 TRBV7-7
CASSQTQGFGNQPQHF TGTGCCAGCAGCCAAACACAGGGGTTTGGCAATCAGCCCCAGCATTTT - TRBD1 TRBJ1-5 TRBV16
CASRDEYPGELFF TGTGCCAGTAGAGACGAGTACCCCGGGGAGCTGTTTTTT - - TRBJ2-2 TRBV19
CASSLYLGTGGETQYF TGTGCCAGCAGCTTGTATCTCGGGACAGGGGGAGAGACCCAGTACTTC - TRBD1 TRBJ2-5 TRBV5-4
CASSVDPTGGGGYTF TGTGCCAGCAGTGTGGACCCAACAGGGGGCGGTGGCTACACCTTC - TRBD1 TRBJ1-2 TRBV6-4
CAIGLGEDTQYF TGTGCCATCGGGCTGGGGGAGGATACGCAGTATTTT - - TRBJ2-3 TRBV10-3
CASWVGVYQETQYF TGTGCCAGCTGGGTAGGGGTGTACCAAGAGACCCAGTACTTC - - TRBJ2-5 TRBV18
CASRPPRFRSSGNTIYF TGCGCCAGCAGGCCACCACGGTTCCGCAGCTCTGGAAACACCATATATTTT - - TRBJ1-3 TRBV23-1
CASSGYRRGEQYF TGTGCCAGCAGCGGGTACAGGCGGGGAGAGCAGTACTTC - - TRBJ2-7 TRBV5-6
CASSRQGLAGPETQYF TGTGCCAGCAGCCGACAGGGACTAGCGGGACCCGAGACCCAGTACTTC - TRBD2 TRBJ2-5 TRBV9
CASSARDYYNEQFF TGTGCCAGCAGCGCCCGGGACTATTACAATGAGCAGTTCTTC few TRBD2 TRBJ2-1 TRBV9
CASSQDMTTRTDTDTQYF TGCGCCAGCAGCCAAGATATGACCACCCGAACGGACACAGATACGCAGTATTTT once - TRBJ2-3 TRBV4-3
CASSAGGTGRGHEQYF TGTGCCAGCAGCGCGGGAGGGACAGGGAGAGGTCACGAGCAGTACTTC - - TRBJ2-7 TRBV9
CASSLVGSNEKLFF TGCGCCAGCAGCTTGGTGGGTTCTAATGAAAAACTGTTTTTT - - TRBJ1-4 TRBV5-1
CAWSPFGTAGQSYTF TGTGCCTGGAGCCCGTTCGGGACGGCTGGGCAGTCCTACACCTTC - - TRBJ1-2 TRBV30
CASSRESDSGNTIYF TGTGCCAGCAGCCGCGAGTCCGACTCTGGAAACACCATATATTTT - - TRBJ1-3 TRBV5-5
CSIRRDTSSYEQYF TGCAGCATCAGACGGGACACCAGCTCCTACGAGCAGTACTTC - - TRBJ2-7 TRBV29-1
CASSVDQGQPQHF TGTGCCAGCAGCGTAGATCAGGGTCAGCCCCAGCATTTT - - TRBJ1-5 TRBV9
CASSSGTGLIGYGYTF TGTGCCAGCAGCAGCGGGACGGGGCTTATTGGCTATGGCTACACCTTC once - TRBJ1-2 TRBV7-2
CASSRQGLYNSPLHF TGTGCCAGCAGTAGACAGGGGCTTTATAATTCACCCCTCCACTTT - TRBD1 TRBJ1-6 TRBV28
CASSPRGNTEAFF TGTGCCAGCAGCCCCAGGGGCAACACTGAAGCTTTCTTT - - TRBJ1-1 TRBV6-5
CATSSILYEQYF TGTGCCACCTCCTCGATCCTGTACGAGCAGTACTTC - - TRBJ2-7 TRBV28
CASSYSDTQYF TGTGCCAGCAGTTACAGCGATACGCAGTATTTT - - TRBJ2-3 TRBV2
CASSQVRGVYEQYF TGCGCCAGCAGCCAAGTAAGAGGGGTTTACGAGCAGTACTTC - - TRBJ2-7 TRBV4-1
CASRKAGTPAGNTIYF TGTGCCAGCAGGAAAGCAGGTACACCCGCTGGAAACACCATATATTTT - - TRBJ1-3 TRBV6-6
CASSPAWADTQYF TGCGCCAGCAGCCCTGCGTGGGCAGATACGCAGTATTTT - - TRBJ2-3 TRBV4-1